Below, 10 T cell receptor beta chains from the same sample are listed, as sequenced in a study of blood T cells in healthy people across ages. A second roughly 6 to 12 cycle PCR used barcoded and J-beta primers. TCRdb re-called the 5' RACE reads with MiXCR, one entry per CDR3 protein. Among roughly 1.5 million distinct CDR3 sequences listed, approximately 42% were seen once. Sample: blood. Every receptor here comes from a young woman in good health.

This clonotype appeared many times. This rearrangement joins TRBV9 to TRBJ2-3, with a weak D call TRBD1 (6 bases). Trimming pared 4 bases from V and 6 bases from J, leaving 12 bases between. The V gene's germline CDR1 is SGDLS and CDR2 YYNGEE. The CDR3 has 13 amino acids. In DNA, the CDR3 is TGTGCCAGCAGCCCTACAGGGCCCGATACGCAGTATTTT. This translates into CASSPTGPDTQYF.

The sample holds a few counts of this clonotype. In DNA, the CDR3 is TGTGCCACCAGTGCCGGAGTCGGCACAGATACGCAGTATTTT. Translated: CATSAGVGTDTQYF. This chain uses TRBV24-1 with TRBJ2-3; no firm D call. Germline V gene sequence: CDR1 KGHDR, CDR2 SFDVKD. The CDR3 is 14 residues long. Trimming took off 5 bases at V and 1 base at J, with 9 bases between the two ends.

J is TRBJ2-3 and V is TRBV20-1; 11 nucleotides line up with TRBD2. Germline loops: CDR1 DFQATT, CDR2 SNEGSKA (reference sequence). The CDR3 is 14 residues long. J lost 6 bases, V lost 1 base, and 3 bases had no gene match. CDR3 in DNA: TGCAGTGCTAGAGGGCCTAGCGGGGGGGATACGCAGTATTTT. It is translated as CSARGPSGGDTQYF.

The CDR3 region has the DNA TGCGCCAGCAGCCAAGACCTGTTAACTCGACTAGCTGAAAGCTCTGGGGCCAACGTCCTGACTTTC. Translating gives CASSQDLLTRLAESSGANVLTF. The chain is built from TRBV4-3 and TRBJ2-6; TRBD2 matches 7 bases. Losses at the gene ends were 0 bases for V and 0 bases for J; bases not matched to a gene: 17. The CDR3 is 22 residues long. Germline CDR1 is LGHNA and CDR2 is YSLEER.

In this sample, this clonotype turned up many times. V is TRBV4-1 and J is TRBJ2-1; 7 nucleotides agree with TRBD1. The V and J ends lost 3 bases and 7 bases, in that order; junction bases with no gene match: 12. This CDR3 comprises 16 residues. Germline CDR1 reads MGHRA; CDR2 reads YSYEKL. The CDR3 reads CASSHGPGQQLNEQFF. The DNA for the CDR3 is TGCGCCAGCAGCCATGGGCCGGGACAGCAACTTAATGAGCAGTTCTTC.

V usage is TRBV24-1 and J usage is TRBJ2-2, with 10 bases fitting TRBD2. The CDR3 is 14 amino acids. CDR1 and CDR2 (germline): KGHDR, SFDVKD. Trimming removed 12 bases from V and 6 bases from J; junction bases left unmatched: 9. The CDR3 reads CAAKAGGESGELFF. The CDR3 nucleotides are TGTGCCGCCAAAGCGGGAGGGGAATCCGGGGAGCTGTTTTTT.

A few counts support this clonotype. The genes are TRBV30 and TRBJ2-1, with D uncertain. The CDR3 extends over 11 amino acids. V lost 4 bases, J lost 8 bases, and 9 bases lay in between. In germline, CDR1 is GTSNPN, CDR2 SVGIG (reference sequence). The CDR3 sequence is CAWTGLYEQFF. The DNA of the CDR3 is TGTGCCTGGACCGGTTTATATGAGCAGTTCTTC.

The table lists this clonotype with a few counts. The chain combines TRBV6-2 or TRBV6-3 with TRBJ2-6; D uncertain. V lost 7 bases and J lost 1, with 20 bases in between. Germline values: CDR1 MNHEY, CDR2 SVGEGT. The length of the CDR3 is 18 residues. In nucleotides, the CDR3 is TGTGCCAGCATCCCTATTCCGGGTTTGATATCTGGGGCCAACGTCCTGACTTTC. Residues: CASIPIPGLISGANVLTF.

The chain combines TRBV4-1 with TRBJ2-5; possibly TRBD2 for D (6 bases). The length of the CDR3 is 17 residues. In germline, CDR1 is MGHRA, CDR2 YSYEKL. Trimming took off 5 bases at V and 0 bases at J, with 19 bases between the two ends. CDR3 amino acids: CASSSTAGTLYQETQYF. The CDR3 DNA follows: TGCGCCAGCAGCTCTACCGCCGGGACTCTGTACCAAGAGACCCAGTACTTC.

The CDR3, as DNA: TGTGCCAGCAGCCATACCAATGAGCAGTACTTC. Amino acids: CASSHTNEQYF. The rearrangement joins TRBV14 to TRBJ2-5; D gene ambiguous. The CDR3 sequence is 11 residues long. The germline V and J ends were trimmed by 3 bases and 11 bases, with 10 bases remaining between them. Germline V CDR1 and CDR2: SGHDN, FVKESK. Together with reference TRBV14 and TRBJ2-5, the CDR3 gives the full variable domain: EAGVTQFPSHSVIEKGQTVTLRCDPISGHDNLYWYRRVMGKEIKFLLHFVKESKQDESGMPNNRFLAERTGGTYSTLKVQPAELEDSGVYFCASSHTNEQYFGPGTRLLVL.